This is a list of T cell receptor beta chains from one sample in a study of beta chain features in type 1 diabetes. The method was immunoSEQ multiplex PCR; TCRdb's version includes in-frame clones alone and lacks a portion of them. There are some 45,000 clones in the sample; roughly 70% occur only once, and more than 2% lies in the top ten. Material: Tregs from blood. These receptors all come from a woman aged 18-29 years with type 1 diabetes. CDR3s include the opening cysteine and the closing phenylalanine or tryptophan. A D gene is named only where the DNA matches it firmly. Some rows mark clone size as missing; the rest say once, few, many or name a class of expanded clone.

D: -
J: TRBJ1-1
V: TRBV7-2
size: -
CDR3: CASSLEHRRGAFF
DNA: TGTGCCAGCAGCTTAGAACACCGCCGAGGGGCTTTCTTT

D: -
J: TRBJ1-4
V: TRBV20-1
size: -
CDR3: CSASVEEKLFF
DNA: TGCAGTGCTAGTGTGGAGGAAAAACTGTTTTTT

D: -
J: TRBJ2-3
V: TRBV7-2
size: -
CDR3: CASSSTSSSTDTQYF
DNA: TGTGCCAGCAGTTCTACTTCCTCTAGCACAGATACGCAGTATTTT

D: -
J: TRBJ1-2
V: TRBV28
size: few
CDR3: CASRVTGMGGYTF
DNA: TGTGCCAGCAGGGTAACAGGGATGGGTGGCTACACCTTC

D: -
J: TRBJ2-3
V: TRBV5-1
size: -
CDR3: CASSEQGWGTDTQYF
DNA: TGCGCCAGCAGCGAACAGGGTTGGGGCACAGATACGCAGTATTTT

D: TRBD1
J: TRBJ1-1
V: TRBV5-1
size: few
CDR3: CASSLTGGPNTEAFF
DNA: TGCGCCAGCAGCCTGACAGGGGGACCTAACACTGAAGCTTTCTTT

D: TRBD2
J: TRBJ2-3
V: TRBV29-1
size: -
CDR3: CSVARGVGLDTQYF
DNA: TGCAGCGTTGCGCGGGGGGTGGGTCTGGATACGCAGTATTTT

D: TRBD1
J: TRBJ1-1
V: TRBV29-1
size: -
CDR3: CSAEGQGDTEAFF
DNA: TGCAGCGCCGAGGGACAGGGGGACACTGAAGCTTTCTTT

D: -
J: TRBJ2-2
V: TRBV6-1
size: -
CDR3: CAIWWPGELFF
DNA: TGTGCCATCTGGTGGCCCGGGGAGCTGTTTTTT

D: -
J: TRBJ2-2
V: TRBV6-6
size: -
CDR3: CASSSGGQRFF
DNA: TGTGCCAGCAGTTCCGGGGGACAGCGGTTTTTT

D: TRBD2
J: TRBJ2-3
V: TRBV5-4
size: once
CDR3: CASSGLAGGRTDTQYF
DNA: TGTGCCAGCAGCGGACTAGCGGGAGGGCGCACAGATACGCAGTATTTT

D: TRBD1
J: TRBJ2-1
V: TRBV18
size: few
CDR3: CASLGQSSYNEQFF
DNA: TGTGCCAGCTTGGGACAGAGCTCCTACAATGAGCAGTTCTTC

D: -
J: TRBJ2-1
V: TRBV28
size: few
CDR3: CASSLEQGISYNEQFF
DNA: TGTGCCAGCAGTTTGGAACAGGGCATTTCCTACAATGAGCAGTTCTTC

D: TRBD1
J: TRBJ1-2
V: TRBV10-3
size: -
CDR3: CAIRPTDRVGYTF
DNA: TGTGCCATCAGACCTACGGACAGGGTAGGCTACACCTTC

D: TRBD1
J: TRBJ2-7
V: TRBV7-9
size: few
CDR3: CASSPRQGMAYEQYF
DNA: TGTGCCAGCAGCCCGCGACAGGGGATGGCCTACGAGCAGTACTTC

D: -
J: TRBJ2-7
V: TRBV6-5
size: few
CDR3: CASKRVPRGYEQYF
DNA: TGTGCCAGCAAAAGAGTTCCCCGGGGCTACGAGCAGTACTTC

D: -
J: TRBJ2-7
V: TRBV7-9
size: few
CDR3: CASSLVPGRYEQYF
DNA: TGTGCCAGCAGCTTAGTCCCGGGTCGCTACGAGCAGTACTTC

D: -
J: TRBJ1-1
V: TRBV10-1
size: few
CDR3: CASSETTYSEAFF
DNA: TGCGCCAGCAGTGAGACAACGTACAGTGAAGCTTTCTTT

D: -
J: TRBJ2-1
V: TRBV19
size: -
CDR3: CASSITGGAGRRNEQFF
DNA: TGTGCCAGTAGTATTACTGGGGGGGCAGGGAGGAGAAATGAGCAGTTCTTC

D: -
J: TRBJ2-3
V: TRBV7-9
size: -
CDR3: CASSLDTTDTQYF
DNA: TGTGCCAGCAGCTTAGACACCACAGATACGCAGTATTTT

D: TRBD2
J: TRBJ2-5
V: TRBV4-2
size: -
CDR3: CASSQPGDSGRGEQYF
DNA: TGTGCCAGCAGCCAGCCTGGGGATAGCGGGAGGGGTGAGCAGTACTTC

D: TRBD1
J: TRBJ2-6
V: TRBV4-3
size: -
CDR3: CASSQGSAGTGTTGANVLTF
DNA: TGCGCCAGCAGCCAAGGGTCCGCCGGGACAGGGACGACTGGGGCCAACGTCCTGACTTTC

D: -
J: TRBJ1-4
V: TRBV4-3
size: -
CDR3: CASSPKAGPNEKLFF
DNA: TGCGCCAGCAGCCCCAAGGCGGGACCAAATGAAAAACTGTTTTTT

D: -
J: TRBJ2-3
V: TRBV7-2
size: once
CDR3: CASSLRGGRGYTDTQYF
DNA: TGTGCCAGCAGCCTCAGAGGGGGGCGGGGGTACACAGATACGCAGTATTTT

D: TRBD1
J: TRBJ2-7
V: TRBV7-9
size: few
CDR3: CASSPSRDRVREQYF
DNA: TGTGCCAGCAGCCCCTCCCGGGACAGGGTGCGCGAGCAGTACTTC

D: TRBD1
J: TRBJ1-1
V: TRBV7-9
size: few
CDR3: CASSRLRGTGGTEAFF
DNA: TGTGCCAGCAGCCGTCTCCGAGGGACAGGGGGCACTGAAGCTTTCTTT

D: -
J: TRBJ2-7
V: TRBV2
size: -
CDR3: CASKAPGVWEQYF
DNA: TGTGCCAGCAAGGCCCCAGGGGTATGGGAGCAGTACTTC

D: -
J: TRBJ1-2
V: TRBV10-3
size: -
CDR3: CAISPGTKGYTF
DNA: TGTGCCATCAGTCCCGGGACTAAGGGCTACACCTTC

D: -
J: TRBJ1-2
V: TRBV11-2
size: -
CDR3: CASSFGIFVGGYTF
DNA: TGTGCCAGCAGCTTCGGGATTTTTGTCGGTGGCTACACCTTC

D: TRBD1
J: TRBJ2-1
V: TRBV28
size: -
CDR3: CASSQLRQGVVAGRGYGQFF
DNA: TGTGCCAGCAGCCAACTTAGACAGGGGGTAGTCGCGGGGAGGGGTTATGGGCAGTTCTTC

D: TRBD2
J: TRBJ2-1
V: TRBV7-3
size: few
CDR3: CASSLGGTSGNNEQFF
DNA: TGTGCCAGCAGCTTAGGGGGGACTAGCGGCAACAATGAGCAGTTCTTC

D: -
J: TRBJ1-2
V: TRBV29-1
size: few
CDR3: CSVECGPGENYGYTF
DNA: TGCAGCGTTGAATGTGGGCCAGGGGAAAACTATGGCTACACCTTC

D: TRBD2
J: TRBJ2-1
V: TRBV5-4
size: -
CDR3: CASSGKSKAGDSRYEQFF
DNA: TGTGCCAGCAGCGGAAAAAGTAAAGCGGGAGACAGCAGATATGAGCAGTTCTTC

D: TRBD2
J: TRBJ2-3
V: TRBV5-1
size: -
CDR3: CASSYLLAGGPDTQYF
DNA: TGCGCCAGCAGCTACCTACTAGCGGGGGGGCCAGATACGCAGTATTTT

D: -
J: TRBJ2-1
V: TRBV7-9
size: -
CDR3: CASSLVTLANEQFF
DNA: TGTGCCAGCAGCTTAGTAACCCTAGCTAATGAGCAGTTCTTC

D: TRBD1
J: TRBJ1-4
V: TRBV7-8
size: -
CDR3: CASSSRPGQGTEKLFF
DNA: TGTGCCAGCAGCTCGAGACCGGGACAGGGGACCGAAAAACTGTTTTTT

D: -
J: TRBJ1-5
V: TRBV6-1
size: -
CDR3: CASSGQVNQPQHF
DNA: TGTGCCAGCAGTGGACAGGTCAATCAGCCCCAGCATTTT

D: TRBD1
J: TRBJ1-1
V: TRBV19
size: -
CDR3: CASSTFPGQGDFFTEAFF
DNA: TGTGCCAGTAGTACCTTCCCCGGACAGGGGGATTTCTTCACTGAAGCTTTCTTT

D: TRBD2
J: TRBJ2-3
V: TRBV11-2
size: -
CDR3: CASSGLAGTNTDTQYF
DNA: TGTGCCAGCAGCGGACTAGCGGGGACGAACACAGATACGCAGTATTTT

D: TRBD1
J: TRBJ2-2
V: TRBV10-3
size: -
CDR3: CATGGQGRRTGELFF
DNA: TGTGCCACAGGAGGACAGGGGCGCCGAACCGGGGAGCTGTTTTTT